This TCR beta chain was observed in a study of ipilimumab plus nivolumab after autologous stem cell transplantation. Study summary: Typical patient got a few ipilimumab doses and roughly 8 nivolumab doses (median). The DLBCL group included primary refractory and relapsed cases.

Starting 14 to 28 days after autologous transplant, ipilimumab 1 mg/kg was given. Germline V CDR1 and CDR2: WSHSY, SAAADI. This CDR3 has 13 residues. As for this clone: An end of the junction does not agree with germline; a read error may underlie this.

Here immunoSEQ multiplex PCR was the method, and the copy in TCRdb shows in-frame clones only, minus some. The repertoire has fewer than 20,000 clones, 75% to 90% of them found once; the top ten carry 15% to 20%. The specimen comprised PBMCs, sampled in a trial of ipilimumab plus nivolumab as post-transplant consolidation. The receptor comes from a male donor with diffuse large B-cell lymphoma. The V gene is TRBV10-2, the J gene TRBJ2-2; no reliable D call. CDR3 sequence reads: CASIEPNTGELFF. CDR3 nucleotide sequence: TGCGCCAGCATTGAGCCGAACACCGGGGAGCTGTTTTTT.